The rows below give T cell receptor beta chains drawn from one sample of a study of blood T cell repertoires in COVID-19. The repertoire was sequenced with immunoSEQ multiplex PCR; TCRdb's copy has only in-frame clones and lacks some. The data hold about 210,000 clones, with about 86% observed a single time. Sequencing used peripheral blood. The receptors here all came from a man in his fifties or sixties with active or convalescent COVID-19. Both conserved end residues are part of each CDR3. The D gene is left open where the match is weak. Rows give clone size only sometimes, using once, few, many, or a class for an expanded clone.

>TRBJ2-1|-|TRBD2|16|TRBV5-1
TGCGCCAGCAGCTTGGTGGCGGGAGCGTCCTACAATGAGCAGTTCTTC
CASSLVAGASYNEQFF
>TRBJ1-2|-|-|12|TRBV28
TGTGCCAGTGGAGGGTCCAACTATGGCTACACCTTC
CASGGSNYGYTF
>TRBJ1-5|-|-|15|TRBV7-2
TGTGCCAGCAGCCTAGAGATCCAGGGTTATCAGCCCCAGCATTTT
CASSLEIQGYQPQHF
>TRBJ1-4|-|-|13|TRBV7-2
TGTGCCAGCAGCTCAAACAGGGCGGAAAAACTGTTTTTT
CASSSNRAEKLFF
>TRBJ2-5|-|TRBD2|15|TRBV11-2
TGTGCCAGCAGCTTAGGGACTAGCGGGAAAGAGACCCAGTACTTC
CASSLGTSGKETQYF
>TRBJ2-7|-|-|13|TRBV19
TGTGCCAGTAGTACCGGAACAGGGACCGAGCAGTACTTC
CASSTGTGTEQYF
>TRBJ1-2|-|TRBD1|14|TRBV9
TGTGCCAGCAGCCGACAGGGGATAGCATATGGCTACACCTTC
CASSRQGIAYGYTF
>TRBJ1-1|-|-|15|TRBV5-4
TGTGCCAGCAGCCCCCCCCTGGGGGCGAACACTGAAGCTTTCTTT
CASSPPLGANTEAFF
>TRBJ1-6|few|-|14|TRBV6-6
TGTGCCAGCAGTTACTCGGGGCAAGATTCACCCCTCCACTTT
CASSYSGQDSPLHF
>TRBJ1-6|-|-|13|TRBV6-6
TGTGCCAGCCAAGGTGAGAGGGATTCACCCCTCCACTTT
CASQGERDSPLHF
>TRBJ1-6|-|-|14|TRBV7-6
TGTGCCAGCAGCTTACAATCCGGTAATTCACCCCTCCACTTT
CASSLQSGNSPLHF
>TRBJ2-3|-|TRBD2|17|TRBV5-6
TGTGCCAGCAGCTTGAGACTAGCGGGGGGTTACACAGATACGCAGTATTTT
CASSLRLAGGYTDTQYF
>TRBJ2-5|-|TRBD2|15|TRBV7-7
TGTGCTAGCAGTCCCGGGACTAGCCTGGCAGAGACCCAGTACTTC
CASSPGTSLAETQYF
>TRBJ2-2|-|TRBD1|17|TRBV7-2
TGTGCCAGCAGCCTCGGAACCCGGGACAGGGGGCTCGGGGAGCTGTTTTTT
CASSLGTRDRGLGELFF
>TRBJ1-1|-|TRBD1|15|TRBV27
TGTGCCAGCAGTTTAGGGACAGGGGGTGCGGGTGAAGCTTTCTTT
CASSLGTGGAGEAFF
>TRBJ2-2|-|-|14|TRBV18
TGTGCCAGCTCAGGGCAGACAAACACCGGGGAGCTGTTTTTT
CASSGQTNTGELFF
>TRBJ1-4|-|-|14|TRBV5-5
TGTGCCAGCTCCCTAACGACAACTAATGAAAAACTGTTTTTT
CASSLTTTNEKLFF
>TRBJ1-3|-|-|15|TRBV6-5
TGTGCCAGCTGCCGGGGGGGTTCATCTGGAAACACCATATATTTT
CASCRGGSSGNTIYF
>TRBJ1-1|-|-|13|TRBV7-9
TGTGCCAGCAGCTTTACAGTGAACACTGAAGCTTTCTTT
CASSFTVNTEAFF
>TRBJ1-1|-|-|15|TRBV19
TGTGCCAGTAGGGATCGCGGGCGGGTGATGACTGAAGCTTTCTTT
CASRDRGRVMTEAFF
>TRBJ1-4|-|-|13|TRBV12-3/TRBV12-4
TGTGCCAGCAGGGGACACACCAATGAAAAACTGTTTTTT
CASRGHTNEKLFF
>TRBJ2-7|-|TRBD2|17|TRBV25-1
TGTGCCAGCAGTGAAATGGCTAGCGGGGCGGGTGCCTACGAGCAGTACTTC
CASSEMASGAGAYEQYF
>TRBJ1-1|-|-|14|TRBV27
TGTGCCAGCAGTTCCAGACAGGAGAACACTGAAGCTTTCTTT
CASSSRQENTEAFF
>TRBJ1-1|-|-|13|TRBV10-2
TGCGCCAGCAGCGAAGTCCAGGGTCCTTCGGCTTTCTTT
CASSEVQGPSAFF
>TRBJ1-2|-|-|13|TRBV24-1
TGTGCCACCAGTGATTTTGGCGGATATGGCTACACCTTC
CATSDFGGYGYTF
>TRBJ2-2|-|-|14|TRBV19
TGTGCCAGTAGCGAAAGCGGGACACTGGGGGAGCTGTTTTTT
CASSESGTLGELFF
>TRBJ2-1|-|-|14|TRBV27
TGTGCCAGCGGTAGACGGACCTCCGGGGGAGAGCAGTTCTTC
CASGRRTSGGEQFF
>TRBJ1-1|-|-|14|TRBV29-1
TGCAGCGTTTTAGGGGACATGGCGAACACTGAAGCTTTCTTT
CSVLGDMANTEAFF
>TRBJ1-5|once|-|15|TRBV5-1
TGCGCCAGCAGCTTGGGCGGTGGAGCGGGGCAGCCCCAGCATTTT
CASSLGGGAGQPQHF
>TRBJ1-3|-|-|12|TRBV19
TGTGCCAGTAGTACAGGGGGAAACACCATATATTTT
CASSTGGNTIYF
>TRBJ1-5|-|TRBD1|17|TRBV19
TGTGCCAGTAGTATAGATCGGACAGGGGGCAGCAATCAGCCCCAGCATTTT
CASSIDRTGGSNQPQHF
>TRBJ1-6|-|-|15|TRBV2
TGTGCCAGCAGCCATAAGAGCTCCTATAATTCACCCCTCCACTTT
CASSHKSSYNSPLHF
>TRBJ2-3|-|TRBD2|16|TRBV27
TGTGCCAGCAGTTTCACTAGCGGGGGGTGGACAGATACGCAGTATTTT
CASSFTSGGWTDTQYF
>TRBJ2-5|-|TRBD2|16|TRBV5-4
TGTGCCAGCAGCCCTGGACTAGCGGGGGCGCAAGAGACCCAGTACTTC
CASSPGLAGAQETQYF
>TRBJ2-7|-|TRBD2|18|TRBV13
TGTGCCAGCAGCTTAGGTTTACTAGCGGGGCTTTCTACCTACGAGCAGTACTTC
CASSLGLLAGLSTYEQYF
>TRBJ2-7|-|TRBD2|12|TRBV28
TGTGCCAGCGCGACTAGCCCCTACGAGCAGTACTTC
CASATSPYEQYF
>TRBJ1-1|-|-|13|TRBV12-3/TRBV12-4
TGTGCCAGCAGCCGAGACAGATACACTGAAGCTTTCTTT
CASSRDRYTEAFF
>TRBJ1-1|-|TRBD1|15|TRBV7-2
TGTGCCAGCAGCAAATACAGGGGCGGGAACACTGAAGCTTTCTTT
CASSKYRGGNTEAFF
>TRBJ2-1|-|-|15|TRBV6-7
TGTGCCAGCAGTTACCCCGATAGATCCTACAATGAGCAGTTCTTC
CASSYPDRSYNEQFF
>TRBJ1-5|-|-|12|TRBV7-8
TGTGCCAGCAGCCTCTCTAATCAGCCCCAGCATTTT
CASSLSNQPQHF
>TRBJ2-1|-|TRBD2|17|TRBV24-1
TGTGCCACCAGTTCGGGGCTAGCGGACCAGTCCTACAATGAGCAGTTCTTC
CATSSGLADQSYNEQFF
>TRBJ2-4|-|TRBD1|12|TRBV12-3/TRBV12-4
TGTGCCAGCGGGACAGGGTCAAACATTCAGTACTTC
CASGTGSNIQYF
>TRBJ1-4|-|TRBD1|16|TRBV19
TGTGCCAGTAGGGGGACAGGTAGGTCTTCATTGGGGAAACTGTTTTTT
CASRGTGRSSLGKLFF
>TRBJ1-3|-|-|13|TRBV24-1
TGTGCCAACTTTGACAGGAGAGGAAACACCATATATTTT
CANFDRRGNTIYF
>TRBJ1-4|-|TRBD1|14|TRBV15
TGTGCCACCAGCAGAGACCGACAGGGGCGAAAACTGTTTTTT
CATSRDRQGRKLFF
>TRBJ1-2|-|-|15|TRBV5-1
TGCGCCAGCAGCCCCGGGGGGGTAGCAGGGTATGGCTACACCTTC
CASSPGGVAGYGYTF
>TRBJ1-1|-|-|15|TRBV19
TGTGCCAGTAGTTATGGGGGCTTCATGAACACTGAAGCTTTCTTT
CASSYGGFMNTEAFF
>TRBJ2-2|-|TRBD2|16|TRBV28
TGTGCCAGCAGTTTAGGAAGCGGGGGGTCCACCGGGGAGCTGTTTTTT
CASSLGSGGSTGELFF
>TRBJ1-2|-|-|13|TRBV19
TGTGCCAGTAGTTTTTCAGGGTGGGATGGCTACACCTTC
CASSFSGWDGYTF
>TRBJ2-7|-|TRBD1|13|TRBV2
TGTGCCAGCAGAAAGGACAGGGCCTACGAGCAGTACTTC
CASRKDRAYEQYF
>TRBJ1-2|-|TRBD1|15|TRBV19
TGTGCCAGTAGTCCCCCCCGGGACAGGGGTTATGGCTACACCTTC
CASSPPRDRGYGYTF
>TRBJ1-4|-|-|13|TRBV30
TGTGCCTGGACCGCTCCGGGGAACGAAAAACTGTTTTTT
CAWTAPGNEKLFF
>TRBJ2-1|-|TRBD2|17|TRBV4-3
TGCGCCAGCAGCCAAGTTCAAAGCGGGGGGGCGGTCAATGAGCAGTTCTTC
CASSQVQSGGAVNEQFF
>TRBJ2-7|-|-|13|TRBV12-3/TRBV12-4
TGTGCCAGCAGTTTTAGCCAGTCCTACGAGCAGTACTTC
CASSFSQSYEQYF